This T cell receptor beta chain was sequenced for a study of PD-1 blockade in classical Hodgkin lymphoma. Study-level points and caveats: Newly diagnosed patients reportedly had lower baseline TCR diversity than healthy donors.

Worth noting for this clone: Its cognate antigen is unknown.

Profiled with immunoSEQ multiplex PCR; TCRdb holds only in-frame clones, not every one. Among approximately 80,000 clones listed, 89% were seen once. Every patient relapsed after autologous stem cell transplantation, and brentuximab vedotin exposure varied. The length of the CDR3 is 15 residues. V was clipped by 4 bases and J by 0 bases, with 13 bases between them. Germline CDR1 and CDR2: KGHSH and LQKENI. The sequencing here drew on peripheral blood mononuclear cells (PBMCs), taken at baseline. V gene TRBV18 combines with J gene TRBJ2-7, with D unresolved. The TCR originated in a human donor with classical Hodgkin lymphoma. CDR3 nucleotides: TGTGCCAGCTCACTAATGGCGGCGAGCTCCTACGAGCAGTACTTC. It codes for CASSLMAASSYEQYF.